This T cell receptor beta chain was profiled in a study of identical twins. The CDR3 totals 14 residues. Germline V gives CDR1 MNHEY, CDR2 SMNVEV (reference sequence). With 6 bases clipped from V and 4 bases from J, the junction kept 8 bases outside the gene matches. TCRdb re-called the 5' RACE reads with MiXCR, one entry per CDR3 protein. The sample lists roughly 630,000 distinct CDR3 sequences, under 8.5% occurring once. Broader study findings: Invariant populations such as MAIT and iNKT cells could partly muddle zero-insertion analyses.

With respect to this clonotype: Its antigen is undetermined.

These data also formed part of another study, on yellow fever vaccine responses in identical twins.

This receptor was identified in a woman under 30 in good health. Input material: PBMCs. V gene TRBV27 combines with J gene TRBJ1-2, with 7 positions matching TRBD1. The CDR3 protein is CASRQGGGRYGYTF. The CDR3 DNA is TGTGCCAGCAGACAAGGAGGGGGCCGCTATGGCTACACCTTC.